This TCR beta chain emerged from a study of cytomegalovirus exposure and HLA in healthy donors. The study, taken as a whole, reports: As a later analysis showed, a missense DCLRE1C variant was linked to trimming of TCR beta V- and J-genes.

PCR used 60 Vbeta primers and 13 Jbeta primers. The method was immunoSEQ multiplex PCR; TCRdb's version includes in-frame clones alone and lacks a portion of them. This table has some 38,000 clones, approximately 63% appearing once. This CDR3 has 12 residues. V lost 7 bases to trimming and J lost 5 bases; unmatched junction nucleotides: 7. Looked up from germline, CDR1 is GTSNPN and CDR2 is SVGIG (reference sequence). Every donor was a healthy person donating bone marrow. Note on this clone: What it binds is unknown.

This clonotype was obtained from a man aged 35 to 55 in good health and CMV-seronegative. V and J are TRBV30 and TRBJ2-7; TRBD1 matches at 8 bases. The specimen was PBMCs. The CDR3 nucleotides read TGTGCCTCAGGACAGGGACGGGACGAGCAGTACTTC. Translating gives CASGQGRDEQYF.